The 14 T cell receptor beta chains presented below share a single source sample, sequenced in a study of identical twins' blood T cells. Each CDR3 protein gets one entry after TCRdb re-called the 5' RACE reads with MiXCR. The sample comprises hundreds of thousands of distinct CDR3 sequences, around 30% of which are singletons, and about 6% rests with the top ten. The sample was PBMCs. The receptors shown here come from a woman aged 18-55 years in good health.

V gene TRBV20-1 combines with J gene TRBJ2-7; 7 nucleotides align to TRBD1. The germline gives CDR1 DFQATT, CDR2 SNEGSKA (reference sequence). The V segment lost 5 bases and the J segment 2 bases; nucleotides outside the gene matches: 12. This CDR3 spans 15 amino acids. The CDR3: CSALKGGVRTYEQYF. For the CDR3, the DNA is TGCAGTGCTCTAAAAGGGGGCGTGCGTACCTACGAGCAGTACTTC.

The sample holds one count of this clonotype. One base away lies a much larger clone, so this may be a sequencing read error. The chain has TRBV3-1 and TRBJ2-2; D is unresolved. The CDR3 loop spans 14 amino acids. CDR1 is LGHDT, CDR2 YNNKEL, per germline (reference sequence). Written as DNA, the CDR3 is TGTGCCTGCAGTCTCGCCAGAAACACCGGGGAGCTGTTTTTT. The encoded protein is CACSLARNTGELFF.

This clonotype has just a few counts. The chain links TRBV20-1 to TRBJ1-2, with 10 bases matching TRBD1. The CDR3 is made up of 13 amino acids. V gave up 3 bases and J gave up 8 bases; unmatched junction bases: 6. Germline CDR1 reads DFQATT; CDR2 reads SNEGSKA (reference sequence). CDR3 DNA sequence: TGCAGTGCTAGTGACGGGACAGGGGAAGGCTACACCTTC. Translated: CSASDGTGEGYTF.

This clonotype was recorded many times. The gene calls are TRBV5-6 and TRBJ1-5; a weak D match, TRBD1 (6 bases). The CDR3 has 15 amino acids. V was cut by 2 bases and J by 5 bases, with 14 bases left in between. Germline V CDR1 and CDR2: SGHDT, YYEEEE. The CDR3 DNA follows: TGTGCCAGCAGCTTTTGGGACACACCCCATCAGCCCCAGCATTTT. It codes for CASSFWDTPHQPQHF.

In its sample, this clonotype was seen a few times. The chain's CDR3 is CASSPGDRGDKETQYF. The CDR3 DNA reads TGCGCCAGCAGCCCAGGAGATCGCGGGGATAAAGAGACCCAGTACTTC. The chain uses TRBV4-3 and TRBJ2-5, with a weak D call TRBD2 (6 bases). Germline-derived CDR1 and CDR2 are LGHNA and YSLEER. The CDR3 is 16 amino acids. V shed 4 bases and J shed 3 bases, with 18 bases lying between them.

This clonotype was counted a few times. Here the CDR3 DNA reads TGTGCCAGCAGCCCTATCCTCCTACAGGGGACGAACACTGAAGCTTTCTTT. This gives the protein CASSPILLQGTNTEAFF. The chain uses TRBV7-9 and TRBJ1-1; TRBD1 matches at 7 bases. CDR1 and CDR2 (germline): SEHNR, FQNEAQ (reference sequence). The V segment lost 5 bases and the J segment 1 base; nucleotides outside the gene matches: 13. The CDR3 has 17 residues.

This clonotype came up a few times. J is TRBJ1-2 and V is TRBV20-1; D ambiguous. The germline CDR1 and CDR2 sequences are DFQATT and SNEGSKA (reference sequence). Trimming took off 5 bases at V and 8 bases at J, with 18 bases between the two ends. The CDR3 totals 13 residues. The CDR3 sequence is CSAWWSGNTGYTF. CDR3 sequence (DNA): TGCAGTGCTTGGTGGTCGGGGAACACGGGCTACACCTTC.

The chain joins TRBV9 to TRBJ2-3; 7 bases map to TRBD1. V lost 4 bases to trimming and J lost 4 bases; unmatched junction nucleotides: 12. The length of the CDR3 is 16 residues. Germline V gene data show CDR1 as SGDLS and CDR2 as YYNGEE. As DNA, the CDR3 is TGTGCCAGCAGCCCACGACAGGGTGGGTCGGCAGATACGCAGTATTTT. This gives the protein CASSPRQGGSADTQYF.

This chain links TRBV23-1 with TRBJ2-1, with D perhaps TRBD2 (6 bases). TRBV23-1 belongs to the ORF category, with a function that is uncertain. The CDR3 is made up of 17 amino acids. Trimming took off 0 bases at V and 3 bases at J, with 15 bases between the two ends. CDR3 DNA sequence: TGCGCCAGCAGTCAATCGCGAAGCGGGCAGGTCTACAATGAGCAGTTCTTC. Protein: CASSQSRSGQVYNEQFF.

This clonotype was detected many times. The chain has TRBV29-1 and TRBJ2-5; 7 nucleotides match TRBD2. The ends lost 8 bases at V and 4 bases at J; junction bases unmatched: 7. This CDR3 contains 12 residues. Germline V gene sequence: CDR1 SQVTM, CDR2 ANQGSEA. CDR3 amino acids: CSLRTRVETQYF. The CDR3 nucleotides are TGCAGCCTCAGGACTAGGGTAGAGACCCAGTACTTC.

This chain connects TRBV12-3 or TRBV12-4 to TRBJ2-5; tentatively, D is TRBD2 (6 bases). The CDR3 runs 12 residues. The germline V and J ends were trimmed by 6 bases and 7 bases, with 12 bases remaining between them. CDR3 in amino acids: CASRETSLTQYF. CDR3 DNA sequence: TGTGCCAGCAGGGAGACTAGTTTGACCCAGTACTTC.

This clonotype was picked up many times. The gene calls are TRBV29-1 and TRBJ1-2; the D is unclear. This CDR3 contains 15 residues. V lost 3 bases, J lost 3 bases, and 17 bases lay in between. Germline CDR1 reads SQVTM; CDR2 reads ANQGSEA. The CDR3 region has the DNA TGCAGCGTTGAGAGAGAAGTGGCAGATCACTATGGCTACACCTTC. Translating gives CSVEREVADHYGYTF.

The rearrangement uses TRBV4-1 and TRBJ1-1; D remains unclear. Germline CDR1 is MGHRA and CDR2 is YSYEKL. With 1 base removed from V and 3 bases from J, the gap between germline ends came to 15 bases. The CDR3 loop spans 16 amino acids. CDR3 bases: TGCGCCAGCAGCCAAGGAGCCGGGAGGCTTGACACTGAAGCTTTCTTT. Translation: CASSQGAGRLDTEAFF.

This clonotype was detected ten times or more. The rearrangement uses TRBV3-1 and TRBJ1-2; D perhaps matches TRBD1 (5 bases). Trimming left V 3 bases short and J 5 bases short, with 7 bases between. There are 12 residues in the CDR3. Germline V lookup: CDR1 LGHDT, CDR2 YNNKEL (reference sequence). CDR3 protein: CASSQGGYGYTF. The CDR3, as DNA: TGTGCCAGCAGCCAGGGGGGTTATGGCTACACCTTC.